The sequence of this T cell receptor beta chain was determined in a study of blood T cell repertoires in COVID-19. The wider study: From the United States, Italy and Spain came samples of acute and convalescent COVID-19.

Clones were sequenced by immunoSEQ multiplex PCR, and TCRdb holds only the in-frame ones, with some missing. The sample records hundreds of thousands of clones, about 86% being singletons. V gave up 11 bases and J gave up 0 bases, with 14 bases separating them. Germline-derived CDR1 and CDR2 are SGHAT and FQNNGV. This CDR3 region has 14 residues. Each participant's cohort was designated according to participant-reported clinical history. All exposed participants met a person with COVID-19 within 2 weeks before entering the study. The sequenced sample was PBMCs or T cells enriched from blood (not recorded which). The chain recombines TRBV11-2 with TRBJ2-1; a possible D gene is TRBD2 (6 bases). The clonotype comes from a woman aged 25 to 39 who had been exposed to COVID-19. The CDR3 reads CASWEASSYNEQFF. CDR3 nucleotides: TGTGCCTCCTGGGAGGCTTCCTCCTACAATGAGCAGTTCTTC.